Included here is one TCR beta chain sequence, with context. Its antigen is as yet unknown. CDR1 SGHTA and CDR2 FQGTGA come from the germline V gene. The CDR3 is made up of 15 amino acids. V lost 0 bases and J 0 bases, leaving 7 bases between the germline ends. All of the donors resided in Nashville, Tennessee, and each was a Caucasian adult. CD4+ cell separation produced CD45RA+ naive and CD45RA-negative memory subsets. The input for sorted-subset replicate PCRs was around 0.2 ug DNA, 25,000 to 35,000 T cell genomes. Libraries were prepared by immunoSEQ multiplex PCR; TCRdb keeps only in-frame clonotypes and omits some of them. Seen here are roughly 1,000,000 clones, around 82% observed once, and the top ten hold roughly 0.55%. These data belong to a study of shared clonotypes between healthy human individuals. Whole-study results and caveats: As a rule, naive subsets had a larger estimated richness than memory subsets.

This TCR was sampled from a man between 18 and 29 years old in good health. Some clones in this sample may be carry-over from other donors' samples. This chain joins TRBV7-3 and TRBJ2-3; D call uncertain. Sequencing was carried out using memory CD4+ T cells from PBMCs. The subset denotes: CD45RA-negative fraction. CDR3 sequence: CASSLTGVSTDTQYF. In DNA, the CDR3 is TGTGCCAGCAGCTTAACTGGGGTTAGCACAGATACGCAGTATTTT.